The 24 T cell receptor beta chains in this list originate from one sample, sequenced in a study of T cells in Graves' hyperthyroidism and ophthalmopathy. RNA transcripts gave rise to amplified TCR beta CDR3 regions. First-round RT-PCR of the TCR CDR3 relied on the HTBI primer set. TCRdb called the multiplex PCR reads again in MiXCR, with one record for every CDR3 protein. The profile shows fewer than 350,000 distinct CDR3 sequences, about 20% of them singletons. Specimen: blood. The source of these receptors is a woman aged 45 to 65 with Graves' hyperthyroidism.

The CDR3 DNA is TGTGCCAGCAGGGGGGGAGGGACAGGGGGATATGGCTACACCTTC. Its protein is CASRGGGTGGYGYTF. The chain combines TRBV9 with TRBJ1-2; TRBD1 aligns across 11 bases. Germline V CDR1 and CDR2: SGDLS, YYNGEE. This CDR3 has 15 amino acids. Losses at the gene ends were 5 bases for V and 5 bases for J; bases not matched to a gene: 8.

The chain employs TRBV6-1 and TRBJ2-7, with 7 bases matching TRBD1. The germline CDR1 and CDR2 sequences are MNHNS and SASEGT. Trimming cost V 6 bases and J 3 bases; bases outside gene matches: 5. The CDR3 sequence is 13 residues long. The CDR3: CASRLGQNYEQYV. The DNA for the CDR3 is TGTGCCAGCAGATTGGGACAGAACTACGAGCAGTACGTC.

The V call is TRBV20-1, the J call TRBJ2-1; 9 nucleotides agree with TRBD2. Germline V gives CDR1 DFQATT, CDR2 SNEGSKA (reference sequence). V was clipped by 3 bases and J by 7 bases; unmatched bases: 7. The CDR3 spans 14 residues. CDR3 sequence (DNA): TGCAGTGCTAGCCCAGCGGGAGGAGGGAATGAGCAGTTCTTC. It specifies CSASPAGGGNEQFF.

The chain carries TRBV11-2 and TRBJ2-3, with TRBD2 matching 8 bases. CDR3 length: 16 residues. Trimming at V came to 4 bases and at J to 1 base, leaving 7 bases not matched to a gene. Germline lookup yields CDR1 SGHAT and CDR2 FQNNGV. The CDR3 DNA reads as TGTGCCAGCAGCTGGCTAGGGCGGGGGGGCACAGATACGCAGTATTTT. Its protein is CASSWLGRGGTDTQYF. Together with reference TRBV11-2 and TRBJ2-3, the CDR3 gives the full variable domain: EAGVAQSPRYKIIEKRQSVAFWCNPISGHATLYWYQQILGQGPKLLIQFQNNGVVDDSQLPKDRFSAERLKGVDSTLKIQPAKLEDSAVYLCASSWLGRGGTDTQYFGPGTRLTVL.

V gene TRBV6-2 or TRBV6-3 combines with J gene TRBJ2-5, with D unclear. This CDR3 contains 18 residues. V dropped 2 bases and J dropped 2 bases, with 21 bases sitting between them. Germline values: CDR1 MNHEY, CDR2 SVGEGT. CDR3 protein: CASSYAAWATETQETQYF. The CDR3, as DNA: TGTGCCAGCAGTTACGCGGCCTGGGCGACCGAAACTCAAGAGACCCAGTACTTC.

This clonotype was seen more than once but under ten times. The junction departs from germline at one end; a sequencing error may be responsible. The chain combines TRBV20-1 with TRBJ2-5, with 15 positions matching TRBD2. Germline-derived CDR1 and CDR2 are DFQATT and SNEGSKA (reference sequence). The CDR3 contains 13 residues. CDR3 amino acids: CSARTSGRETRYF. CDR3 nucleotide sequence: TGCAGTGCCAGGACTAGCGGGAGGGAGACCCGGTACTTC.

This sequence joins TRBV5-1 and TRBJ1-2; D gene unclear. Germline CDR1 is SGHRS and CDR2 is YFSETQ. The length of the CDR3 is 15 residues. Deletions cut 0 bases from V and 1 base from J, with 10 bases between. The CDR3 DNA reads TGCGCCAGCAGCTTGGACAAAACTTTTAACTATGGCTACACCTTC. As protein: CASSLDKTFNYGYTF.

Only a few counts were recorded for this clonotype. The rearrangement uses TRBV5-1 and TRBJ1-6; 9 bases are shared with TRBD1. Germline CDR1 reads SGHRS; CDR2 reads YFSETQ. The CDR3 extends over 15 amino acids. J lost 5 bases, V lost 6 bases, and 6 bases had no gene match. CDR3 DNA: TGCGCCAGCACTACCGGACAGGGGAATAATTCACCCCTCCACTTT. Encoded protein: CASTTGQGNNSPLHF. Full variable domain (rest looked up from reference TRBV5-1 and TRBJ1-6): KAGVTQTPRYLIKTRGQQVTLSCSPISGHRSVSWYQQTPGQGLQFLFEYFSETQRNKGNFPGRFSGRQFSNSRSEMNVSTLELGDSALYLCASTTGQGNNSPLHFGNGTRLTVT.

The chain recombines TRBV5-4 with TRBJ2-7; 9 nucleotides align to TRBD2. Trimming cost V 4 bases and J 7 bases; bases outside gene matches: 9. The CDR3 is 14 amino acids. Germline lookup yields CDR1 SGHNT and CDR2 YYREEE (reference sequence). CDR3 protein: CASSRPLAGAEQYF. The CDR3 bases are TGTGCCAGCAGCCGCCCCTTAGCGGGAGCAGAGCAGTACTTC. Drawing the rest from reference TRBV5-4 and TRBJ2-7, the complete variable domain is ETGVTQSPTHLIKTRGQQVTLRCSSQSGHNTVSWYQQALGQGPQFIFQYYREEENGRGNFPPRFSGLQFPNYSSELNVNALELDDSALYLCASSRPLAGAEQYFGPGTRLTVT.

This clonotype was observed many times. The rearrangement joins TRBV3-1 to TRBJ1-2; TRBD1 matches at 7 bases. This CDR3 is 12 amino acids long. Germline V gives CDR1 LGHDT, CDR2 YNNKEL (reference sequence). The J segment lost 8 bases and the V segment lost 4 bases, leaving 4 bases of the junction unmatched. The CDR3 here is CASSRGTEGYTF. The CDR3 nucleotides read TGTGCCAGCAGCCGAGGGACAGAGGGCTACACCTTC.

This clonotype was seen a few times. The chain employs TRBV20-1 and TRBJ1-4; D call uncertain. Germline loops: CDR1 DFQATT, CDR2 SNEGSKA (reference sequence). Deletions cut 0 bases from V and 7 bases from J, with 15 bases between. This CDR3 is 15 amino acids long. The CDR3 region is CSARDLLREGEKLFF. The CDR3 bases are TGCAGTGCTAGAGACCTCCTTAGGGAGGGTGAAAAACTGTTTTTT.

The chain employs TRBV20-1 and TRBJ1-1; unclear D gene. This CDR3 contains 16 residues. Between the trimmed V and J ends, which lost 0 bases and 3 bases, there was a span of 17 bases. Germline lookup yields CDR1 DFQATT and CDR2 SNEGSKA (reference sequence). The CDR3 loop reads CSAREDRLGIDTEAFF. The CDR3 nucleotides are TGCAGTGCTAGAGAGGACCGTCTTGGCATCGACACTGAAGCTTTCTTT.

Ten or more counts support this clonotype. The rearrangement uses TRBV10-3 and TRBJ2-5; a possible D gene is TRBD2 (6 bases). Trimming removed 6 bases at V and 1 base at J, with 12 bases between. This CDR3 is 14 amino acids long. In germline, CDR1 is ENHRY, CDR2 SYGVKD. This CDR3 is CAISLQEGQETQYF. CDR3 sequence (DNA): TGTGCCATCAGCCTACAGGAGGGCCAAGAGACCCAGTACTTC.

The genes are TRBV12-3 or TRBV12-4 and TRBJ2-7, with 8 nucleotides matching TRBD1. The length of the CDR3 is 14 residues. The ends lost 6 bases at V and 3 bases at J; junction bases unmatched: 7. The CDR3 sequence is CASSTGTGDYEQYF. The CDR3 DNA sequence: TGTGCCAGCAGCACCGGGACAGGAGACTACGAGCAGTACTTC.

In its sample, this clonotype ranks as medium-sized (0.01 to 0.1%). The chain links TRBV7-9 to TRBJ2-7, with D maybe TRBD2 (5 bases). The germline V and J ends were trimmed by 0 bases and 6 bases, with 15 bases remaining between them. This CDR3 has 15 amino acids. CDR1 SEHNR and CDR2 FQNEAQ come from the germline V gene (reference sequence). CDR3 bases: TGTGCCAGCAGCTTAGCAGGGTTCTCGGGAAGCGAGCAGTACGTC. Protein: CASSLAGFSGSEQYV.

This clonotype turned up a few times. The chain is built from TRBV14 and TRBJ2-2; D perhaps matches TRBD1 (5 bases). Trimming stripped 2 bases from V and 6 bases from J, with 10 bases between. The CDR3 sequence is 14 residues long. CDR1 is SGHDN and CDR2 is FVKESK in the germline V gene. For the CDR3, the DNA is TGTGCCAGCAGCCAATTAAGGGGATCCGGGGAGCTGTTTTTT. The encoded protein is CASSQLRGSGELFF.

This clonotype was found a few times. The chain joins TRBV16 to TRBJ1-5; TRBD1 might be the D (6 bases). CDR3 length: 15 residues. V lost 0 bases to trimming and J lost 6 bases, with 12 bases between them. Germline V lookup: CDR1 KGHSY, CDR2 FQNENV. CDR3 residues: CASSQSPGAGQPQHF. CDR3 bases: TGTGCCAGCAGCCAATCACCAGGGGCGGGTCAGCCCCAGCATTTT.

The rearrangement links TRBV7-9 to TRBJ2-1; maybe TRBD2 (6 bases). With 5 bases removed from V and 4 bases from J, the gap between germline ends came to 15 bases. This CDR3 has 15 amino acids. CDR1 and CDR2 (germline): SEHNR, FQNEAQ (reference sequence). For the CDR3, the DNA is TGTGCCAGCAGCCCTTCCTGGGGGACTTACAATGAGCAGTTCTTC. Translation gives CASSPSWGTYNEQFF.

This clonotype has at least ten counts. CDR3 bases: TGTGCCAGCAGTACGACCGGGATTACCTACGAGCAGTACTTC. Amino acid sequence: CASSTTGITYEQYF. The chain joins TRBV28 to TRBJ2-7; tentative D call: TRBD2 (5 bases). The germline gives CDR1 MDHEN, CDR2 SYDVKM. CDR3 length: 14 residues. With 5 bases removed from V and 2 bases from J, the gap between germline ends came to 13 bases. Full variable domain (rest looked up from reference TRBV28 and TRBJ2-7): DVKVTQSSRYLVKRTGEKVFLECVQDMDHENMFWYRQDPGLGLRLIYFSYDVKMKEKGDIPEGYSVSREKKERFSLILESASTNQTSMYLCASSTTGITYEQYFGPGTRLTVT.

This clonotype was recorded at least ten times. CDR3 in amino acids: CASSLGDRGGEQFF. In DNA, the CDR3 is TGTGCCAGCAGCTTAGGTGATAGGGGGGGTGAGCAGTTCTTC. The chain carries TRBV11-2 and TRBJ2-1; possible D gene TRBD2, 7 bases. V dropped 1 base and J dropped 9 bases, with 13 bases sitting between them. The length of the CDR3 is 14 residues. Germline CDR1 reads SGHAT; CDR2 reads FQNNGV.

This clonotype was seen once. CDR3 sequence (DNA): TGTGCCAGCAGCCCCCCAACAGGGGACGAGACCCAGTACTTC. Encoded protein: CASSPPTGDETQYF. This chain connects TRBV7-9 to TRBJ2-5; 7 bases fit TRBD1. Germline assignment: CDR1 SEHNR and CDR2 FQNEAQ (reference sequence). The length of the CDR3 is 14 residues. V gave up 5 bases and J gave up 5 bases; unmatched junction bases: 8. The full variable domain, in which reference TRBV7-9 and TRBJ2-5 provide the parts outside the CDR3, is DTGVSQNPRHKITKRGQNVTFRCDPISEHNRLYWYRQTLGQGPEFLTYFQNEAQLEKSRLLSDRFSAERPKGSFSTLEIQRTEQGDSAMYLCASSPPTGDETQYFGPGTRLLVL.

The chain has TRBV20-1 and TRBJ1-1, with D uncertain. The CDR3 has 13 residues. Trimming took 3 bases from V and 1 from J, leaving 9 bases between them. Per the germline V gene, CDR1 is DFQATT and CDR2 is SNEGSKA (reference sequence). CDR3 DNA sequence: TGCAGTGCTAGTTGGGAAACGAACACTGAAGCTTTCTTT. Residues: CSASWETNTEAFF.

This clonotype occurred many times. The chain employs TRBV18 and TRBJ2-3; D unresolved. CDR1 is KGHSH, CDR2 LQKENI, per germline. Trimming cost V 3 bases and J 0 bases, with 13 bases left between them. The CDR3 is made up of 16 amino acids. CDR3 nucleotide sequence: TGTGCCAGCTCACCTCTTGACGGCTCTAGCACAGATACGCAGTATTTT. Protein sequence: CASSPLDGSSTDTQYF.

The genes are TRBV4-1 and TRBJ1-3; a possible D gene is TRBD1 (5 bases). Per the germline V gene, CDR1 is MGHRA and CDR2 is YSYEKL. Trimming stripped 2 bases from V and 5 bases from J, with 10 bases between. The CDR3 runs to 14 residues. As DNA, the CDR3 is TGCGCCAGCAGCCAACCGACAGATCGAAACACCATATATTTT. Its protein is CASSQPTDRNTIYF.